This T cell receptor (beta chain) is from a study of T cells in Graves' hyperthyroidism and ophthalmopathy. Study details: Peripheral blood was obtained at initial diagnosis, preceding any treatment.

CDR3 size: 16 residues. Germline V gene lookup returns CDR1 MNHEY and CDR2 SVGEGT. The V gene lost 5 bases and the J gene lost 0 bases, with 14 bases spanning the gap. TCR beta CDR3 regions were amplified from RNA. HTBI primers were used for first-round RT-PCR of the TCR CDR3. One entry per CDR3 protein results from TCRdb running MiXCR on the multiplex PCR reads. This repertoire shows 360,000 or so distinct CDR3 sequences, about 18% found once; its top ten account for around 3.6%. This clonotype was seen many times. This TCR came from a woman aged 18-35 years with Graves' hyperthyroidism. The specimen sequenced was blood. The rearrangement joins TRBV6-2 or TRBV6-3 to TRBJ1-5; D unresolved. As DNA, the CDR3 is TGTGCCAGCAGTACAGATAAGCCGCATAGCAATCAGCCCCAGCATTTT. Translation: CASSTDKPHSNQPQHF.